This entry lists 24 T cell receptor beta chains sequenced from one sample in a study of shared clonotypes between healthy human individuals. Data came from immunoSEQ multiplex PCR; TCRdb stores just in-frame clones and leaves some out. The sample contains 1 million to 1.2 million clones, around three quarters of which appear only once. The sample taken for sequencing was memory CD4+ T cells from PBMCs. Subset specified: CD45RA-negative fraction. These receptors were obtained from a man aged 18-30 years in good health. Some clones in this sample may be carry-over from other donors' samples.

The J gene is TRBJ2-1, the V gene TRBV27; 8 nucleotides line up with TRBD1. Germline trimming cut 5 bases from V and 4 bases from J; bases unmatched to any gene: 10. The CDR3 loop spans 16 amino acids. The germline gives CDR1 MNHEY, CDR2 SMNVEV (reference sequence). CDR3 sequence (DNA): TGTGCCAGCAGTGCGCAGGGGGCCTTCCTATACAATGAGCAGTTCTTC. Its translation: CASSAQGAFLYNEQFF.

This clone was counted between two and nine times. The rearrangement links TRBV6-6 to TRBJ1-5; 8 bases are shared with TRBD1. Germline CDR1 and CDR2: MNHNY and SVGAGI (reference sequence). The CDR3 runs to 15 residues. Trimming removed 5 bases from V and 4 bases from J; junction bases left unmatched: 7. The CDR3 is CASSKDRQGNQPQHF. The CDR3 coding sequence is TGTGCCAGCAGTAAGGACAGACAGGGGAATCAGCCCCAGCATTTT.

About this clone itself: At the DNA level, this CDR3 is encoded by other sequences in the same sample as well. This chain connects TRBV29-1 to TRBJ2-1; D is perhaps TRBD2 (5 bases). Germline V gives CDR1 SQVTM, CDR2 ANQGSEA. The ends were cut back, 2 bases at V and 8 bases at J, with 10 bases in the middle. This CDR3 region has 12 residues. In DNA, the CDR3 is TGCAGCGTTGAACTTCGGGAATATGAGCAGTTCTTC. Translating it yields CSVELREYEQFF.

The chain employs TRBV4-2 and TRBJ2-7; a possible D gene is TRBD1 (6 bases). With 5 bases removed from V and 6 bases from J, the gap between germline ends came to 20 bases. Germline V CDR1 and CDR2: LGHNA, YNFKEQ. The CDR3 covers 15 residues. Here the CDR3 DNA reads TGTGCCAGCAGCTTACTGGACAGATCCTTAGGCGAGCAGTACTTC. Its translation is CASSLLDRSLGEQYF.

V is TRBV5-4 and J is TRBJ1-3; TRBD1 aligns across 9 bases. The CDR3 has 15 amino acids. From germline, CDR1 is SGHNT and CDR2 YYREEE (reference sequence). With 3 bases clipped from V and 0 bases from J, the junction kept 1 base outside the gene matches. The CDR3, as DNA: TGTGCCAGCAGCTCGGGACAGGGCTCTGGAAACACCATATATTTT. Translated: CASSSGQGSGNTIYF.

A note on this clone: In the same sample, other DNA sequences code for this CDR3. The chain is built from TRBV18 and TRBJ2-5; D is unclear. Germline CDR1 is KGHSH and CDR2 is LQKENI. Trimming cost V 2 bases and J 6 bases, with 4 bases left between them. The CDR3 consists of 11 residues. The CDR3: CASSPGQTQYF. The CDR3 coding sequence is TGTGCCAGCTCACCAGGACAGACCCAGTACTTC.

This clone was recorded only once. This sequence joins TRBV11-2 and TRBJ1-2, with 7 bases fitting TRBD1. This CDR3 comprises 13 residues. V lost 0 bases and J lost 8; bases outside the gene matches: 3. Germline loops: CDR1 SGHAT, CDR2 FQNNGV. The CDR3: CASSLEGTAGYTF. Here the CDR3 DNA reads TGTGCCAGCAGCTTAGAAGGGACAGCGGGCTACACCTTC.

The V and J genes are TRBV27 and TRBJ2-7; 10 bases are shared with TRBD1. The germline gives CDR1 MNHEY, CDR2 SMNVEV (reference sequence). Losses at the gene ends were 4 bases for V and 2 bases for J; bases not matched to a gene: 8. The CDR3 has 16 residues. The DNA for the CDR3 is TGTGCCAGCAGTTCGCGAGCCGGGACAGGGGCCTACGAGCAGTACTTC. The encoded protein is CASSSRAGTGAYEQYF.

This clone was seen once. The rearrangement uses TRBV5-4 and TRBJ2-2; 7 bases line up with TRBD1. Germline V CDR1 and CDR2: SGHNT, YYREEE (reference sequence). V shed 6 bases and J 0 bases; nucleotides not matched to a gene: 8. This CDR3 is 16 amino acids long. DNA for the CDR3: TGTGCCAGCACCTGGGACAGCTCGGCGAACACCGGGGAGCTGTTTTTT. This encodes CASTWDSSANTGELFF. Full variable domain (outside the CDR3, taken from reference TRBV5-4 and TRBJ2-2): ETGVTQSPTHLIKTRGQQVTLRCSSQSGHNTVSWYQQALGQGPQFIFQYYREEENGRGNFPPRFSGLQFPNYSSELNVNALELDDSALYLCASTWDSSANTGELFFGEGSRLTVL.

V is TRBV5-1 and J is TRBJ2-1; D ambiguous. Germline values: CDR1 SGHRS, CDR2 YFSETQ. Trimming removed 5 bases from V and 5 bases from J, with 11 bases in between. This CDR3 contains 13 residues. The CDR3 region is CASRIGGDNEQFF. The CDR3 region has the DNA TGCGCCAGCAGGATCGGTGGGGACAATGAGCAGTTCTTC.

This clone was found once. The chain uses TRBV21-1 and TRBJ2-7; the table's D call, TRBD2, was not checked against the DNA. TRBV21-1 is a pseudogene locus. There are 15 residues in the CDR3. CDR3 sequence: CASSKDGESSYEQYF. DNA for the CDR3: TGTGCCAGCAGCAAAGACGGTGAGAGCTCCTACGAGCAGTACTTC.

V is TRBV5-1 and J is TRBJ1-5; D possibly corresponds to TRBD1 (6 bases). V lost 4 bases and J 6 bases, leaving 14 bases between the germline ends. The CDR3 consists of 14 residues. Germline values: CDR1 SGHRS, CDR2 YFSETQ. The CDR3 DNA reads as TGCGCCAGCAGCCTTACGACAGGTTCTCAGCCCCAGCATTTT. Encoded protein: CASSLTTGSQPQHF.

This clone has a handful of counts. This chain joins TRBV2 and TRBJ2-5, with 9 positions matching TRBD2. J gave up 2 bases and V 8 bases, and 6 bases lay outside the gene matches. Germline lookup yields CDR1 SNHLY and CDR2 FYNNEI. This CDR3 comprises 14 residues. In DNA form, the CDR3 reads TGTGCCAGCGGACGAGCGGGAGGTCAAGAGACCCAGTACTTC. Residues: CASGRAGGQETQYF.

The chain has TRBV4-3 and TRBJ1-2; the D gene is possibly TRBD1 (5 bases). V lost 2 bases and J lost 7, with 17 bases in between. The CDR3 loop spans 15 amino acids. Germline CDR1 reads LGHNA; CDR2 reads YSLEER. CDR3 sequence reads: CASSQTGTGVSGYTF. The CDR3 bases are TGCGCCAGCAGCCAAACTGGGACGGGGGTATCTGGCTACACCTTC.

This clone was seen just once. This chain joins TRBV14 and TRBJ1-1; no reliable D call. The CDR3 runs to 14 residues. V was shortened by 4 bases and J by 3 bases, with 12 bases between the two germline ends. Germline V gene lookup returns CDR1 SGHDN and CDR2 FVKESK. The CDR3 DNA is TGTGCCAGCAGCCGAGGACGCACCCACACTGAAGCTTTCTTT. Translated: CASSRGRTHTEAFF.

Of note for this clone: This sample includes further DNA sequences coding for the same CDR3. CDR3 coding DNA: TGCGCCAGCAGCGCTGGGACAGAAAATCAGCCCCAGCATTTT. This gives the protein CASSAGTENQPQHF. This sequence joins TRBV5-1 and TRBJ1-5; 7 positions match TRBD1. CDR3 length equals 14 residues. J gave up 4 bases and V 4 bases, and 5 bases lay outside the gene matches. Germline CDR1 and CDR2: SGHRS and YFSETQ.

Details on this clone: The same CDR3 arises from other DNA sequences in this sample as well. The genes are TRBV18 and TRBJ1-5; D not certain. The germline V and J ends were trimmed by 6 bases and 2 bases, with 11 bases remaining between them. This CDR3 region has 14 residues. Germline V lookup: CDR1 KGHSH, CDR2 LQKENI. CDR3 sequence (DNA): TGTGCCAGCTCCCGAGATGGGGGCAATCAGCCCCAGCATTTT. This translates into CASSRDGGNQPQHF.

The gene calls are TRBV6-1 and TRBJ1-1, with 7 bases that match TRBD1. This CDR3 has 15 residues. Germline loops: CDR1 MNHNS, CDR2 SASEGT. V lost 6 bases to trimming and J lost 0 bases; unmatched junction nucleotides: 7. The CDR3 bases are TGTGCCAGCAGCATCGAGGGGGCCATGAACACTGAAGCTTTCTTT. This translates into CASSIEGAMNTEAFF.

This clone is a singleton in its sample. The genes are TRBV7-3 and TRBJ2-7; 11 bases are shared with TRBD2. V shed 4 bases, J shed 6 bases, and the junction held 11 bases outside the gene matches. The CDR3 runs 16 residues. Germline V gives CDR1 SGHTA, CDR2 FQGTGA. This CDR3 is CASSSTTSGRLGEQYF. Written as DNA, the CDR3 is TGTGCCAGCAGCTCAACCACTAGCGGGAGACTGGGCGAGCAGTACTTC.

The rearrangement joins TRBV27 to TRBJ2-1, with 7 bases aligning to TRBD2. The CDR3 has 17 residues. Germline V lookup: CDR1 MNHEY, CDR2 SMNVEV (reference sequence). J was trimmed by 2 bases and V by 5 bases; bases with no gene match: 12. CDR3 nucleotides: TGTGCCAGCAGTCACCAAAGGGGCGGGAGTCCCTACAATGAGCAGTTCTTC. Translated, it gives CASSHQRGGSPYNEQFF.

V is TRBV7-3 and J is TRBJ2-3; 8 bases match TRBD1. The CDR3 loop spans 15 amino acids. The germline gives CDR1 SGHTA, CDR2 FQGTGA. The V gene end was trimmed by 5 bases and the J gene end by 1 base; junction bases not matched to a gene: 5. This CDR3 is CASSTTGVGTDTQYF. The CDR3 nucleotides are TGTGCCAGCAGCACGACAGGGGTGGGCACAGATACGCAGTATTTT.

This clone was recorded once. The chain carries TRBV6-4 and TRBJ1-3, with D possibly TRBD1 on 6 matching bases. The CDR3 length is 13 residues. V lost 8 bases and J 4 bases, leaving 12 bases between the germline ends. Germline V gene lookup returns CDR1 MRHNA and CDR2 SNTAGT. The CDR3 nucleotides read TGTGCCAGCGGGGGAGGGGGAGGAAACACCATATATTTT. This gives the protein CASGGGGGNTIYF.

CDR3 region: CATQFNRGQYF. The DNA of the CDR3 is TGTGCCACCCAGTTTAATAGGGGGCAGTACTTC. V and J are TRBV28 and TRBJ2-7; D possibly corresponds to TRBD1 (5 bases). The ends were cut back, 10 bases at V and 9 bases at J, with 16 bases in the middle. The CDR3 extends over 11 amino acids. Germline lookup yields CDR1 MDHEN and CDR2 SYDVKM.

The chain joins TRBV19 to TRBJ1-4, with 8 bases lining up with TRBD1. Unmatched junction bases numbered 16, after V lost 5 bases and J lost 11 bases. This CDR3 region has 16 residues. The germline V gene has CDR1 LNHDA and CDR2 SQIVND (reference sequence). The CDR3 DNA is TGTGCCAGTAGTGTTGTGGCGAGGACAGGGACCCTTAAACTGTTTTTT. It specifies CASSVVARTGTLKLFF.